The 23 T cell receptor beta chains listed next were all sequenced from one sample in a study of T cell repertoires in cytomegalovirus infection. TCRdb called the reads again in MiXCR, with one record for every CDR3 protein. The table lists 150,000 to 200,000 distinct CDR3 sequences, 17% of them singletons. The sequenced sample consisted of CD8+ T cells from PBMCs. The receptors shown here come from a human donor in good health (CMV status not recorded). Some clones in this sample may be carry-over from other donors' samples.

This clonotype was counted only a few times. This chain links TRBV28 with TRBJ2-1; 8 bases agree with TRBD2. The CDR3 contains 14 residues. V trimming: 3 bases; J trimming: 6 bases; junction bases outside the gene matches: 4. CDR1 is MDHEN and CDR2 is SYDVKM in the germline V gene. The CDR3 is CASSLELAGNEQFF. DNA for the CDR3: TGTGCCAGCAGTTTGGAGCTAGCGGGCAATGAGCAGTTCTTC.

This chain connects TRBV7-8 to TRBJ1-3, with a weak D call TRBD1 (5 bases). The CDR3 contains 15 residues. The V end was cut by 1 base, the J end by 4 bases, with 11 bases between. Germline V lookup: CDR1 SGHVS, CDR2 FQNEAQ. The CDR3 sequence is CASSLGAGYGNTIYF. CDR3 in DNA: TGTGCCAGCAGCTTAGGTGCAGGGTACGGAAACACCATATATTTT.

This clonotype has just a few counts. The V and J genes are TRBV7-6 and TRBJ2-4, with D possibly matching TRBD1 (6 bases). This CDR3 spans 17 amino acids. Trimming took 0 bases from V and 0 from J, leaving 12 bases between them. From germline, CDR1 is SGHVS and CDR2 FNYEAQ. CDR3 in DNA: TGTGCCAGCAGCTTAGCTTGGCAGGGGATAGCCAAAAACATTCAGTACTTC. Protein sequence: CASSLAWQGIAKNIQYF. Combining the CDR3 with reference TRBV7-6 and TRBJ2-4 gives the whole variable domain GAGVSQSPRYKVTKRGQDVALRCDPISGHVSLYWYRQALGQGPEFLTYFNYEAQQDKSGLPNDRFSAERPEGSISTLTIQRTEQRDSAMYRCASSLAWQGIAKNIQYFGAGTRLSVL.

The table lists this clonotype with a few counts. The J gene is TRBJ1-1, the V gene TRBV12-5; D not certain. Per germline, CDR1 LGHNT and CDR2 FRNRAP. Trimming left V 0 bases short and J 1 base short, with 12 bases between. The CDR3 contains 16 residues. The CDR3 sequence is CASGLVRDTRNTEAFF. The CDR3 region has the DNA TGTGCTAGTGGTTTGGTACGCGACACCCGGAACACTGAAGCTTTCTTT.

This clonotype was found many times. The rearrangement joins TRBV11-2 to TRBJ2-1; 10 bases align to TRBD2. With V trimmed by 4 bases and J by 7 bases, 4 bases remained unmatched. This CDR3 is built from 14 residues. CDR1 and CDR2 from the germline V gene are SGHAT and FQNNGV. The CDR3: CASSYSGRGNEQFF. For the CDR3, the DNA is TGTGCCAGCAGCTACAGCGGGAGGGGGAATGAGCAGTTCTTC.

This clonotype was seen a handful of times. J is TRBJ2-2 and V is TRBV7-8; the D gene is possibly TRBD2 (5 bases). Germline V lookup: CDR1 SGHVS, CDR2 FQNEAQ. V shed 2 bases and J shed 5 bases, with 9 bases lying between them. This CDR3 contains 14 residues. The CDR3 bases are TGTGCCAGCAGCTTACCGGGGTTGACCGGGGAGCTGTTTTTT. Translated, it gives CASSLPGLTGELFF.

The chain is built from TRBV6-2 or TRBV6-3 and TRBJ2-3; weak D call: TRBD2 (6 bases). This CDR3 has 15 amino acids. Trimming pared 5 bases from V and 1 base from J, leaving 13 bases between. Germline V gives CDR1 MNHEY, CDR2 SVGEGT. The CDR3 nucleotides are TGTGCCAGCAGTGGCGGAGCGGGTCGCACAGATACGCAGTATTTT. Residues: CASSGGAGRTDTQYF.

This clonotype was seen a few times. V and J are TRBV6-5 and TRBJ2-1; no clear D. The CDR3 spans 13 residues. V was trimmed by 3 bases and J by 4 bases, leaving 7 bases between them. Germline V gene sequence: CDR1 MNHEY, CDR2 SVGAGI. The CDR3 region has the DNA TGTGCCAGCAGTTATCCTACTTACAATGAGCAGTTCTTC. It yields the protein CASSYPTYNEQFF.

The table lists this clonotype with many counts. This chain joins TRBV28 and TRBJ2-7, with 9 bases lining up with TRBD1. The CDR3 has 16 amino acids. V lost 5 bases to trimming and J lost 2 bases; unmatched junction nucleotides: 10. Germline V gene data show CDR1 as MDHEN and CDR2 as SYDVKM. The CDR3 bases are TGTGCCAGCAGTCCACCTCCGGGACAGGGCGCCTACGAGCAGTACTTC. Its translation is CASSPPPGQGAYEQYF. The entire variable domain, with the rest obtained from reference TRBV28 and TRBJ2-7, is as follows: DVKVTQSSRYLVKRTGEKVFLECVQDMDHENMFWYRQDPGLGLRLIYFSYDVKMKEKGDIPEGYSVSREKKERFSLILESASTNQTSMYLCASSPPPGQGAYEQYFGPGTRLTVT.

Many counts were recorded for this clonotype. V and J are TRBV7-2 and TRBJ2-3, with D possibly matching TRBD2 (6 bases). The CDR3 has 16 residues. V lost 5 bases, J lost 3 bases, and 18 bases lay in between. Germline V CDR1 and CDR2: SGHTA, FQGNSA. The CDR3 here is CASSPTGLKWTDTQYF. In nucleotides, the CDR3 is TGTGCCAGCAGCCCGACGGGACTCAAGTGGACAGATACGCAGTATTTT.

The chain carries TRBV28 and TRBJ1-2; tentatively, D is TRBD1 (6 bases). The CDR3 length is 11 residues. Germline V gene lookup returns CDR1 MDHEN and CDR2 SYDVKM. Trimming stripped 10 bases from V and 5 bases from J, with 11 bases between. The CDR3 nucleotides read TGTGCCACTGAGGGGGGGTATGGCTACACCTTC. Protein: CATEGGYGYTF.

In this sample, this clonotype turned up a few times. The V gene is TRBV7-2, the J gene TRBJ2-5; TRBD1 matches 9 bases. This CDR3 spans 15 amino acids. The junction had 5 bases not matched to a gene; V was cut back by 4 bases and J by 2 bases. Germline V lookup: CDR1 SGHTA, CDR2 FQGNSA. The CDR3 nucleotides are TGTGCCAGCAGCTCCCGGGACAGGGTACAAGAGACCCAGTACTTC. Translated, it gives CASSSRDRVQETQYF. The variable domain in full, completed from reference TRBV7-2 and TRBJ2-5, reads GAGVSQSPSNKVTEKGKDVELRCDPISGHTALYWYRQSLGQGLEFLIYFQGNSAPDKSGLPSDRFSAERTGGSVSTLTIQRTQQEDSAVYLCASSSRDRVQETQYFGPGTRLLVL.

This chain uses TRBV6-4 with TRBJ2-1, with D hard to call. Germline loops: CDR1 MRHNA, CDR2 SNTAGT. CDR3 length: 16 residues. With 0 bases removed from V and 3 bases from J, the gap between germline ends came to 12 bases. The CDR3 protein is CASSDSYTVDYNEQFF. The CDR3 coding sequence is TGTGCCAGCAGTGACTCGTATACGGTCGACTACAATGAGCAGTTCTTC.

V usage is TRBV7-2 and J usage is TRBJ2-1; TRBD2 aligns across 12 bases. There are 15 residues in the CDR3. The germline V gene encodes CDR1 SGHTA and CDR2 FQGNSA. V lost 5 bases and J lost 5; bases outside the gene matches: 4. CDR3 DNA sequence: TGTGCCAGCAGCCGACGGACTAGCGGGGACAATGAGCAGTTCTTC. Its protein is CASSRRTSGDNEQFF.

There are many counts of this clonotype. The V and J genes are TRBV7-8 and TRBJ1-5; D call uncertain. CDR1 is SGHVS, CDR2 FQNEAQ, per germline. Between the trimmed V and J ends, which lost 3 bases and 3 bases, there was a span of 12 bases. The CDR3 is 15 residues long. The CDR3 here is CASSLWAGFNQPQHF. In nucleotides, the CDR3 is TGTGCCAGCAGCTTGTGGGCGGGGTTCAATCAGCCCCAGCATTTT. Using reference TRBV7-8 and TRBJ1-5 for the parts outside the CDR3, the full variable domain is GAGVSQSPRYKVAKRGQDVALRCDPISGHVSLFWYQQALGQGPEFLTYFQNEAQLDKSGLPSDRFFAERPEGSVSTLKIQRTQQEDSAVYLCASSLWAGFNQPQHFGDGTRLSIL.

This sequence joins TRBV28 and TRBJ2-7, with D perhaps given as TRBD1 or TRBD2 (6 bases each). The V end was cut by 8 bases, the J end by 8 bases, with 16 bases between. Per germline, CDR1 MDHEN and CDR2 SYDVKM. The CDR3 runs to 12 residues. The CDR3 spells CASAPGGQKQYF. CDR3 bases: TGTGCCAGCGCCCCCGGGGGACAAAAGCAGTACTTC.

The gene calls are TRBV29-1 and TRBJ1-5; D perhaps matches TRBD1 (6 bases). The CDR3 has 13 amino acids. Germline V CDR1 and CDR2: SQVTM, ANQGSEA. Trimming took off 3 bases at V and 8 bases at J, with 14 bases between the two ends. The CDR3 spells CSVDLGQGKPQHF. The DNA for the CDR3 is TGCAGCGTTGACCTAGGGCAGGGGAAGCCCCAGCATTTT.

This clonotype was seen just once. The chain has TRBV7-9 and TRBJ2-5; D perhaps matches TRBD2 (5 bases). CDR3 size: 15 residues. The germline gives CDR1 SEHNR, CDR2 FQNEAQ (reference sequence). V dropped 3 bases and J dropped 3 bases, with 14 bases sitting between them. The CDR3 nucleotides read TGTGCCAGCAGCTTGTCGGCAGGACTGAAAGAGACCCAGTACTTC. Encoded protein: CASSLSAGLKETQYF.

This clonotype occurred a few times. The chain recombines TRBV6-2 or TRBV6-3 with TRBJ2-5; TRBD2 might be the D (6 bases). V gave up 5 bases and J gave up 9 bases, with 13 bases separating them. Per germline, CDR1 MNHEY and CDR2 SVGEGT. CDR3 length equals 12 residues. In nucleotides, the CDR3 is TGTGCCAGCAGTCCCGGGACTTCTGCCCAGTACTTC. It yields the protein CASSPGTSAQYF.

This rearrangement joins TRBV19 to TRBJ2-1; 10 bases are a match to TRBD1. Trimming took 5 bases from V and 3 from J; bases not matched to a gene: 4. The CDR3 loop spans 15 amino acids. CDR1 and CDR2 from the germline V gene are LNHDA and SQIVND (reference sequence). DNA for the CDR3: TGTGCCAGTAGTGGGGGGGACAGGGGCTACAATGAGCAGTTCTTC. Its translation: CASSGGDRGYNEQFF.

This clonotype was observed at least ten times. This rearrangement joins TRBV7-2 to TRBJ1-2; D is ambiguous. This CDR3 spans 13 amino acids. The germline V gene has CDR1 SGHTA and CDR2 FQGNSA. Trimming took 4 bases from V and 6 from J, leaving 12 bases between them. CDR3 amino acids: CASSSVSPDGYTF. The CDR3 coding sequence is TGTGCCAGCAGCTCAGTCTCGCCGGATGGCTACACCTTC.

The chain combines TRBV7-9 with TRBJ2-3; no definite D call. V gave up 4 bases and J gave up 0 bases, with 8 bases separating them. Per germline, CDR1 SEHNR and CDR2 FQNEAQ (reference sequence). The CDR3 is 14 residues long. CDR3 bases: TGTGCCAGCAGCTCCGGATGGAGCACAGATACGCAGTATTTT. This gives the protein CASSSGWSTDTQYF.

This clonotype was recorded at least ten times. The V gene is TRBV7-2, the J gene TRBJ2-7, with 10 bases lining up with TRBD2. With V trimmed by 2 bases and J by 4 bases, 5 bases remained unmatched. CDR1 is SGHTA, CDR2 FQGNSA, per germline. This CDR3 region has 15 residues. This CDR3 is CASSLRASGSYEQYF. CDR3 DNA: TGTGCCAGCAGCTTACGGGCTAGCGGGAGTTACGAGCAGTACTTC. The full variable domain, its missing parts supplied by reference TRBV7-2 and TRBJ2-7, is GAGVSQSPSNKVTEKGKDVELRCDPISGHTALYWYRQSLGQGLEFLIYFQGNSAPDKSGLPSDRFSAERTGGSVSTLTIQRTQQEDSAVYLCASSLRASGSYEQYFGPGTRLTVT.